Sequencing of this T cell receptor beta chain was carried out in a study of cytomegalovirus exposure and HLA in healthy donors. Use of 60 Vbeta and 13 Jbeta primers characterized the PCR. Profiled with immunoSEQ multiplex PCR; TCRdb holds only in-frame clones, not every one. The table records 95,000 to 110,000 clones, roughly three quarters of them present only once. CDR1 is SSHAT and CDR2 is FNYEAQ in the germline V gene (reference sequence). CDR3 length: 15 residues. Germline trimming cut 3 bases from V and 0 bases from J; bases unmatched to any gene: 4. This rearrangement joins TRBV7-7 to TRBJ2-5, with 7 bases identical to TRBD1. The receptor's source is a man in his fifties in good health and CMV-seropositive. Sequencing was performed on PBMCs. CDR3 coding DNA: TGTGCCAGCAGCTTCAAACAGGGGTACCAAGAGACCCAGTACTTC. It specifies CASSFKQGYQETQYF. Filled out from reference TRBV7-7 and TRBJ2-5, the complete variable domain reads GAGVSQSPRYKVTKRGQDVTLRCDPISSHATLYWYQQALGQGPEFLTYFNYEAQPDKSGLPSDRFSAERPEGSISTLTIQRTEQRDSAMYRCASSFKQGYQETQYFGPGTRLLVL.